Following are 27 T cell receptor beta chains from one sample sequenced in a study of OX40 agonist ivuxolimab in advanced cancers. The protocol was immunoSEQ multiplex PCR, while the TCRdb copy is restricted to in-frame clones and leaves out a portion. The sample carries tens of thousands of clones, around 94% recorded once. The starting material was CD4+ or CD8+ T cells sorted from blood, obtained in a trial of the OX40 agonist ivuxolimab. Receptors originate from an adult with an advanced solid tumor such as melanoma, head and neck, liver or kidney cancer.

V and J are TRBV7-9 and TRBJ1-2; D might be TRBD1 (5 bases). This CDR3 spans 17 amino acids. Trimming cost V 5 bases and J 4 bases, with 23 bases left between them. Germline values: CDR1 SEHNR, CDR2 FQNEAQ (reference sequence). Here the CDR3 reads CASSEQSSGLESYGYTF. The DNA for the CDR3 is TGTGCCAGCAGCGAGCAGAGTTCAGGGTTGGAGAGCTATGGCTACACCTTC. Full variable domain (rest looked up from reference TRBV7-9 and TRBJ1-2): DTGVSQNPRHKITKRGQNVTFRCDPISEHNRLYWYRQTLGQGPEFLTYFQNEAQLEKSRLLSDRFSAERPKGSFSTLEIQRTEQGDSAMYLCASSEQSSGLESYGYTFGSGTRLTVV.

The chain is built from TRBV6-5 and TRBJ1-2; the D gene is possibly TRBD1 (5 bases). Germline lookup yields CDR1 MNHEY and CDR2 SVGAGI. The length of the CDR3 is 16 residues. V dropped 3 bases and J dropped 5 bases, with 19 bases sitting between them. CDR3 region: CASSYSLDSGGYGYTF. CDR3 sequence (DNA): TGTGCCAGCAGTTATTCTCTAGACAGTGGGGGGTATGGCTACACCTTC.

The chain has TRBV6-1 and TRBJ1-1; the D is unclear. The CDR3 totals 15 residues. V was clipped by 7 bases and J by 2 bases, with 17 bases between them. Germline lookup yields CDR1 MNHNS and CDR2 SASEGT. CDR3 region: CASNPGSGYNTEAFF. The DNA for the CDR3 is TGTGCCAGCAACCCCGGATCAGGATATAACACTGAAGCTTTCTTT.

V gene TRBV30 combines with J gene TRBJ2-2, with D tentatively TRBD1 or TRBD2 (5 bases each). Germline CDR1 GTSNPN, CDR2 SVGIG (reference sequence). V lost 1 base and J lost 4, with 7 bases in between. This CDR3 contains 13 residues. CDR3 DNA: TGTGCCTGGAGTGACGGGGCCACCGGGGAGCTGTTTTTT. This encodes CAWSDGATGELFF.

This CDR3 reads CATSLSRGGGELFF. The CDR3 DNA follows: TGTGCCACCAGCCTCTCGCGGGGCGGCGGGGAGCTGTTTTTT. The rearrangement links TRBV15 to TRBJ2-2; TRBD2 might be the D (6 bases). V lost 5 bases, J lost 7 bases, and 14 bases lay in between. This CDR3 has 14 residues. Germline CDR1 LNHNV, CDR2 YYDKDF (reference sequence).

The chain couples TRBV11-3 to TRBJ2-3, with 13 bases fitting TRBD2. The CDR3 extends over 14 amino acids. The V segment lost 5 bases and the J segment 5 bases; nucleotides outside the gene matches: 1. CDR1 and CDR2 (germline): SGHNT, YENEEA. CDR3 protein: CASSGTSGIDTQYF. The CDR3, as DNA: TGTGCCAGCAGCGGGACTAGCGGGATAGATACGCAGTATTTT.

The genes are TRBV28 and TRBJ2-7; D is possibly TRBD1 (6 bases). V was shortened by 0 bases and J by 0 bases, with 9 bases between the two germline ends. The germline gives CDR1 MDHEN, CDR2 SYDVKM. The CDR3 has 15 residues. CDR3 in amino acids: CASSLWGTFSYEQYF. CDR3 DNA sequence: TGTGCCAGCAGTTTATGGGGGACATTCTCCTACGAGCAGTACTTC. The full variable domain, with the rest looked up from reference TRBV28 and TRBJ2-7, is DVKVTQSSRYLVKRTGEKVFLECVQDMDHENMFWYRQDPGLGLRLIYFSYDVKMKEKGDIPEGYSVSREKKERFSLILESASTNQTSMYLCASSLWGTFSYEQYFGPGTRLTVT.

The chain couples TRBV4-3 to TRBJ2-7; a possible D gene is TRBD1 (7 bases). Germline CDR1 and CDR2: LGHNA and YSLEER. The CDR3 extends over 15 amino acids. V lost 0 bases and J lost 4, with 13 bases in between. CDR3 sequence: CASSQDSQGGYEQYF. The CDR3 nucleotides are TGCGCCAGCAGCCAAGATTCGCAGGGGGGATACGAGCAGTACTTC.

This clone was seen once. V and J are TRBV6-6 and TRBJ2-4; D is unresolved. Germline V lookup: CDR1 MNHNY, CDR2 SVGAGI (reference sequence). V gave up 2 bases and J gave up 5 bases, with 4 bases separating them. The CDR3 covers 12 residues. The CDR3 region has the DNA TGTGCCAGCAGTTACGGGGAAAACATTCAGTACTTC. It specifies CASSYGENIQYF.

The chain combines TRBV28 with TRBJ2-3, with D perhaps matching TRBD2 (7 bases). CDR3 length equals 14 residues. Trimming removed 4 bases at V and 5 bases at J, with 13 bases between. Germline V gene lookup returns CDR1 MDHEN and CDR2 SYDVKM. CDR3: CASSSGLGGDTQYF. The CDR3 nucleotides read TGTGCCAGCAGTTCAGGACTAGGGGGAGATACGCAGTATTTT.

The genes are TRBV2 and TRBJ2-7; tentative D call: TRBD1 (6 bases). V lost 4 bases and J lost 4, with 11 bases in between. The CDR3 sequence is 13 residues long. Per the germline V gene, CDR1 is SNHLY and CDR2 is FYNNEI. The CDR3 is CASSGTVGYEQYF. The CDR3 DNA follows: TGTGCCAGCAGTGGGACAGTGGGGTACGAGCAGTACTTC.

The chain recombines TRBV11-2 with TRBJ1-1; no reliable D call. V was cut by 2 bases and J by 3 bases, with 7 bases left in between. There are 13 residues in the CDR3. Germline V lookup: CDR1 SGHAT, CDR2 FQNNGV. The CDR3 bases are TGTGCCAGCAGCTTAATAGGTGACACTGAAGCTTTCTTT. Amino acids: CASSLIGDTEAFF.

The chain recombines TRBV27 with TRBJ2-1, with D perhaps TRBD1 (6 bases). There are 18 residues in the CDR3. CDR1 and CDR2 (germline): MNHEY, SMNVEV (reference sequence). The V end was cut by 2 bases, the J end by 8 bases, with 25 bases between. The CDR3 is CASSLRQGPTLRTDEQFF. The DNA of the CDR3 is TGTGCCAGCAGTTTAAGGCAGGGGCCGACCCTTCGTACCGATGAGCAGTTCTTC.

V gene TRBV5-4 combines with J gene TRBJ2-1; 7 bases line up with TRBD1. This CDR3 spans 15 amino acids. Germline trimming cut 4 bases from V and 0 bases from J; bases unmatched to any gene: 4. CDR1 is SGHNT and CDR2 is YYREEE in the germline V gene (reference sequence). CDR3 nucleotide sequence: TGTGCCAGCAGCGAAAGGACAGGCTCCTACAATGAGCAGTTCTTC. Protein product: CASSERTGSYNEQFF.

J is TRBJ2-2 and V is TRBV15; TRBD2 aligns across 9 bases. Per the germline V gene, CDR1 is LNHNV and CDR2 is YYDKDF (reference sequence). There are 18 residues in the CDR3. V gave up 3 bases and J gave up 5 bases; unmatched junction bases: 13. The CDR3 protein is CATSSFELAGRYTGELFF. As DNA, the CDR3 is TGTGCCACCAGCAGTTTCGAGCTAGCGGGGAGATATACCGGGGAGCTGTTTTTT.

The chain couples TRBV13 to TRBJ1-2; tentatively, D is TRBD1 (5 bases). Per the germline V gene, CDR1 is PRHDT and CDR2 is FYEKMQ (reference sequence). Trimming cost V 6 bases and J 3 bases, with 17 bases left between them. The CDR3 is made up of 15 amino acids. CDR3 region: CASRIHGAPYYGYTF. The CDR3 DNA reads as TGTGCCAGCAGGATCCACGGGGCACCTTACTATGGCTACACCTTC.

V usage is TRBV29-1 and J usage is TRBJ1-2; D is unclear. CDR1 and CDR2 (germline): SQVTM, ANQGSEA. V was pared by 6 bases and J by 0 bases, with 17 bases between. The CDR3 runs 15 residues. CDR3 protein: CSVDWGGTTNYGYTF. CDR3 in DNA: TGCAGCGTCGACTGGGGAGGCACTACTAACTATGGCTACACCTTC.

The V call is TRBV15, the J call TRBJ2-3; the D is unclear. The CDR3 totals 16 residues. The V gene lost 8 bases and the J gene lost 0 bases, with 18 bases spanning the gap. Germline V lookup: CDR1 LNHNV, CDR2 YYDKDF (reference sequence). In DNA, the CDR3 is TGTGCCACCTCAGTCCCTCCCGGCGAAAGCACAGATACGCAGTATTTT. Protein: CATSVPPGESTDTQYF.

The V call is TRBV7-9, the J call TRBJ2-7; D uncertain. V shed 1 base and J shed 0 bases, with 4 bases lying between them. CDR1 is SEHNR and CDR2 is FQNEAQ in the germline V gene (reference sequence). The CDR3 consists of 13 residues. CDR3 coding DNA: TGTGCCAGCAGCTTAGGGTACTCCTACGAGCAGTACTTC. As protein: CASSLGYSYEQYF. The full variable domain, completed using reference TRBV7-9 and TRBJ2-7, is DTGVSQNPRHKITKRGQNVTFRCDPISEHNRLYWYRQTLGQGPEFLTYFQNEAQLEKSRLLSDRFSAERPKGSFSTLEIQRTEQGDSAMYLCASSLGYSYEQYFGPGTRLTVT.

The V gene is TRBV10-3, the J gene TRBJ1-1, with unresolved D. The CDR3 runs to 15 residues. Germline CDR1 and CDR2: ENHRY and SYGVKD. The V and J ends lost 2 bases and 4 bases respectively, with 14 bases between them. CDR3 sequence reads: CAISEMWGKGTEAFF. Written as DNA, the CDR3 is TGTGCCATCAGTGAGATGTGGGGAAAGGGCACTGAAGCTTTCTTT.

With respect to this clone: The identical CDR3 is also encoded by other nucleotide sequences in the sample. The J gene is TRBJ2-7, the V gene TRBV28; D is unresolved. CDR3 length equals 12 residues. Trimming shortened V by 2 bases and J by 0 bases, and 2 bases separated the two germline ends. Germline loops: CDR1 MDHEN, CDR2 SYDVKM. The chain's CDR3 is CASSLGSYEQYF. CDR3 sequence (DNA): TGTGCCAGCAGTTTAGGCTCCTACGAGCAGTACTTC.

The V and J genes are TRBV7-9 and TRBJ2-3; D is uncertain. V was trimmed by 4 bases and J by 2 bases, leaving 4 bases between them. Germline V gene sequence: CDR1 SEHNR, CDR2 FQNEAQ (reference sequence). CDR3 length: 12 residues. This CDR3 reads CASSWDTDTQYF. The CDR3 bases are TGTGCCAGCAGCTGGGACACAGATACGCAGTATTTT.

V and J are TRBV9 and TRBJ2-7; perhaps TRBD2 as D (5 bases). This CDR3 has 15 amino acids. CDR1 is SGDLS, CDR2 YYNGEE, per germline. Between the trimmed V and J ends, which lost 0 bases and 3 bases, there was a span of 13 bases. This CDR3 is CASSVDPAEIYEQYF. CDR3 in DNA: TGTGCCAGCAGCGTAGATCCAGCGGAAATCTACGAGCAGTACTTC.

The V and J genes are TRBV5-1 and TRBJ2-1, with D possibly TRBD2 on 5 matching bases. Trimming took 7 bases from V and 4 from J, leaving 12 bases between them. The CDR3 runs to 13 residues. Germline V gene data show CDR1 as SGHRS and CDR2 as YFSETQ. CDR3 nucleotide sequence: TGCGCCAGCGCCCTGGACTTTTACAATGAGCAGTTCTTC. Translating gives CASALDFYNEQFF.

This sequence joins TRBV7-9 and TRBJ2-1; either TRBD1 or TRBD2 may supply D (5 bases each). Germline values: CDR1 SEHNR, CDR2 FQNEAQ (reference sequence). The ends were cut back, 5 bases at V and 3 bases at J, with 17 bases in the middle. This CDR3 spans 16 amino acids. The DNA of the CDR3 is TGTGCCAGCAGCCCGGGTCACACGGGGCTCTACAATGAGCAGTTCTTC. It specifies CASSPGHTGLYNEQFF.

V usage is TRBV30 and J usage is TRBJ1-6; D might be TRBD1 (5 bases). V shed 2 bases and J shed 12 bases, with 11 bases lying between them. The V gene's germline CDR1 is GTSNPN and CDR2 SVGIG (reference sequence). CDR3 length equals 12 residues. The DNA of the CDR3 is TGTGCCTGGAGTCCCACGGGGGGACCCCTCCACTTT. Its protein product is CAWSPTGGPLHF.

The V call is TRBV9, the J call TRBJ1-1, with D perhaps matching TRBD1 (5 bases). Germline CDR1 reads SGDLS; CDR2 reads YYNGEE. Trimming removed 3 bases from V and 5 bases from J, with 5 bases in between. CDR3 size: 11 residues. The CDR3 region is CASSGGTEAFF. For the CDR3, the DNA is TGTGCCAGCAGCGGGGGGACTGAAGCTTTCTTT.